This T cell receptor (beta chain) stems from a study of T cells in Graves' hyperthyroidism and ophthalmopathy. Study in general: Peripheral blood was acquired at first diagnosis, ahead of any therapy whatsoever.

This clonotype was seen many times. Its specificity is unknown. The CDR3 spans 13 residues. Germline CDR1 is SGHTA and CDR2 is FQGTGA. Trimming pared 1 base from V and 5 bases from J, leaving 6 bases between. The study included ophthalmopathy patients with Clinical Activity Score at least 3, NOSPECS grade at least 4 and duration under 3 months. For the diagnoses, clinical symptoms, serum thyroxine and TRAb, thyroid ultrasound and orbital computed tomography were used. Regarding the study as a whole: Researchers found most expanded thyroid clonotypes above 0.001 in blood as well.

Researchers amplified the TCR beta CDR3 regions from RNA transcripts. First-round RT-PCR targeting the TCR CDR3 was performed with the HTBI primer set. TCRdb re-derived calls from the multiplex PCR reads in MiXCR, one entry per CDR3 protein. The data show hundreds of thousands of distinct CDR3 sequences, about 14% seen once. The receptor was derived from a woman aged 45-59 years with Graves' ophthalmopathy. The genes are TRBV7-3 and TRBJ2-1; the D is unclear. Sequences were obtained from blood. In nucleotides, the CDR3 is TGTGCCAGCAGCTTAAGGGCCCACAATGAGCAGTTCTTC. Translated, it gives CASSLRAHNEQFF.